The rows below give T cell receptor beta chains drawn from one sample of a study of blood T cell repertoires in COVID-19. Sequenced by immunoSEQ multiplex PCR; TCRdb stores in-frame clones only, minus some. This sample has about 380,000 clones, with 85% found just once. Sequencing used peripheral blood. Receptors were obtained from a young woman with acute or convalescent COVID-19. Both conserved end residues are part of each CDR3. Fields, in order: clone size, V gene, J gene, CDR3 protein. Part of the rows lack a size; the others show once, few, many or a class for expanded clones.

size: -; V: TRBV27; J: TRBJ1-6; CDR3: CASSLWTGGTYSPLHF
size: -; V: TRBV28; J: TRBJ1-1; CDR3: CASSLEKGARTEAFF
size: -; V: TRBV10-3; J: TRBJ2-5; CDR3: CAISVAGGIGETQYF
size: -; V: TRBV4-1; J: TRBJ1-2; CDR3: CASSQESYRGYTF
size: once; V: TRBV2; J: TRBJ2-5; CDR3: CASSPIGGGNQETQYF
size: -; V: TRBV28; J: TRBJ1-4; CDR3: CASSAATGGVEKLFF
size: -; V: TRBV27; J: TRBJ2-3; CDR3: CASSAANTDTQYF
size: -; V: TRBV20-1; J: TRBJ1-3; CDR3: CSAQGVNTIYF
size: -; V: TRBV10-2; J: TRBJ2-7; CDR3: CASSVTNSGTGSSTYEQYF
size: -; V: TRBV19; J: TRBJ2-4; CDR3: CASSTTTGGAAKNIQYF
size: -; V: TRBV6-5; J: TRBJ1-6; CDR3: CASSQQGGNSPLHF
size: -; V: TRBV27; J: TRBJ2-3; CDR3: CASTGLASTDTQYF
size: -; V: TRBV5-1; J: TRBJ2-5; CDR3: CASSGGWGDQETQYF
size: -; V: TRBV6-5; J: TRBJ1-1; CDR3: CASREGNTEAFF
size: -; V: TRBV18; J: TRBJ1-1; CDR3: CASSPARGGTEAFF
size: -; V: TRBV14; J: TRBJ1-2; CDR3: CASSQSYLRGENGYTF
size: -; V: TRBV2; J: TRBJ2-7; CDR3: CASSEQFHEQYF